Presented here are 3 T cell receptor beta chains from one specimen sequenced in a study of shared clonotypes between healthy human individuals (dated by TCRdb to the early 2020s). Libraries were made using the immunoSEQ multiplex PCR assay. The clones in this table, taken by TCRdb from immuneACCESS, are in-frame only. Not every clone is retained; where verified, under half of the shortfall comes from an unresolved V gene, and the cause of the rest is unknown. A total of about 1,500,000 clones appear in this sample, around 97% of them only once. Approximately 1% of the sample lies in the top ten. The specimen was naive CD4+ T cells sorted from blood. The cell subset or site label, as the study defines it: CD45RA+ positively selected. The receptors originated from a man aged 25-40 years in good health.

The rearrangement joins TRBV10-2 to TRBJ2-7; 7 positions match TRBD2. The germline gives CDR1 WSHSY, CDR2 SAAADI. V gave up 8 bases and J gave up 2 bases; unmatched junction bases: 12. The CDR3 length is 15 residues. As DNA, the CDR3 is TGCGCCAGCGGGCTCCCTGCGGGAGTAACCTACGAGCAGTACTTC. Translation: CASGLPAGVTYEQYF.

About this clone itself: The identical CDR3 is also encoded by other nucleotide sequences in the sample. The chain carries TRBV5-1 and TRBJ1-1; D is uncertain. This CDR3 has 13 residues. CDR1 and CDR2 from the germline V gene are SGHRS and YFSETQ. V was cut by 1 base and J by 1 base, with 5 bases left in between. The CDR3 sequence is CASSLPQNTEAFF. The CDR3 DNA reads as TGCGCCAGCAGCTTGCCGCAGAACACTGAAGCTTTCTTT.

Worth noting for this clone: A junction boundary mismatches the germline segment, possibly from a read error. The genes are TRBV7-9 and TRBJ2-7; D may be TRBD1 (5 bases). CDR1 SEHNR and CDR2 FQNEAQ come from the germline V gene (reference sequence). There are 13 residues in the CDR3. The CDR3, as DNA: TGTGCCAGCAGCTTCCTTGGGGCAGGGATTTTGAACTTC. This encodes CASSFLGAGILNF.